This TCR beta chain came from a study of human T cells and chemical hapten exposure. Trimming removed 4 bases at V and 1 base at J, with 12 bases between. The CDR3 has 14 amino acids. Germline assignment: CDR1 SGHRS and CDR2 YFSETQ. This clonotype was recorded a few times. Individual cDNA molecules in this library carried unique molecular identifiers. TCRdb fed the RACE reads into MiXCR, producing one record per CDR3 protein. The sample yields 300,000 to 400,000 distinct CDR3 sequences, 5% to 6.5% seen once. The time point was: pre-sensitization, week 0. The treatment: therapeutic diphenylcyclopropenone sensitization with weekly scalp DPC.

The sequencing here drew on whole blood, taken in connection with sensitization to the hapten diphenylcyclopropenone (DPC). This clonotype was sampled from a woman aged 45-65 years with alopecia areata. Some clones in this sample may be carry-over from other donors' samples. The V and J genes are TRBV5-1 and TRBJ2-7; D is perhaps TRBD2 (5 bases). CDR3 residues: CASSGLGPSYEQYF. The CDR3 DNA sequence: TGCGCCAGCAGCGGACTCGGTCCGTCCTACGAGCAGTACTTC.